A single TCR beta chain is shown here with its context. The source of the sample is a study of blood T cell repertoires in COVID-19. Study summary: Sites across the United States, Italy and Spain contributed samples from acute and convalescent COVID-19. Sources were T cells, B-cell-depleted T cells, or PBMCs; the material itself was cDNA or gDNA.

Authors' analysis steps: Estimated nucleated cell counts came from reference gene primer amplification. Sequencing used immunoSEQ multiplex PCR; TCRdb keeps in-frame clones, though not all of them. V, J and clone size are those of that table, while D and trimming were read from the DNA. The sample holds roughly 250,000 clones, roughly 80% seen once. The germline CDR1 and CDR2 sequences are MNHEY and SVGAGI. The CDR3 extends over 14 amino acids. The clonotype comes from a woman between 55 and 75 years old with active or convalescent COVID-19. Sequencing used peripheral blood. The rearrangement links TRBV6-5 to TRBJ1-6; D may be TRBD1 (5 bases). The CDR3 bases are TGTGCGTCAGGGCCAAGCTCCTATAATTCACCCCTCCACTTT. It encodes CASGPSSYNSPLHF.